Following are 32 T cell receptor beta chains from one sample sequenced in a study of control samples from healthy donors and cancer patients. Sequencing was performed with immunoSEQ multiplex PCR; in TCRdb, only in-frame clones are kept and a portion is missing. The repertoire holds around 170,000 clones, around 90% seen once, with 0.68% in the top ten. The specimen sequenced was blood. These TCRs come from a woman aged 30 to 39 in good health.

The chain uses TRBV4-1 and TRBJ2-7; the match to TRBD2 covers 12 bases. Germline trimming cut 4 bases from V and 1 base from J; bases unmatched to any gene: 5. Germline V gene sequence: CDR1 MGHRA, CDR2 YSYEKL. This CDR3 is 16 amino acids long. The CDR3 DNA is TGCGCCAGCAGCCGACTCACTAGCGGGAGGTCCTACGAGCAGTACTTC. Protein: CASSRLTSGRSYEQYF.

The chain is built from TRBV19 and TRBJ2-2; 10 nucleotides align to TRBD1. The germline CDR1 and CDR2 sequences are LNHDA and SQIVND (reference sequence). This CDR3 has 16 residues. V lost 5 bases, J lost 6 bases, and 9 bases stayed unmatched. CDR3 sequence (DNA): TGTGCCAGTAGTGGGCGACAGGGGGCGCCGTCCGGGGAGCTGTTTTTT. Protein: CASSGRQGAPSGELFF.

The chain combines TRBV5-8 with TRBJ1-5; maybe TRBD1 (5 bases). The CDR3 has 16 residues. V lost 1 base and J lost 5, with 16 bases in between. Germline CDR1 reads SGHTS; CDR2 reads YDEGEE. CDR3 in amino acids: CASSLSPGWGYQPQHF. CDR3 sequence (DNA): TGTGCCAGCAGCTTGTCGCCGGGTTGGGGCTATCAGCCCCAGCATTTT. The full variable domain, completed using reference TRBV5-8 and TRBJ1-5, is EAGVTQSPTHLIKTRGQQATLRCSPISGHTSVYWYQQALGLGLQFLLWYDEGEERNRGNFPPRFSGRQFPNYSSELNVNALELEDSALYLCASSLSPGWGYQPQHFGDGTRLSIL.

The rearrangement links TRBV6-5 to TRBJ1-2; D is possibly TRBD1 (6 bases). V gave up 0 bases and J gave up 4 bases, with 12 bases separating them. This CDR3 comprises 15 residues. Germline assignment: CDR1 MNHEY and CDR2 SVGAGI. The CDR3 is CASSYSSTGGYGYTF. DNA of the CDR3: TGTGCCAGCAGTTACTCTTCGACAGGAGGCTATGGCTACACCTTC.

The rearrangement links TRBV10-3 to TRBJ2-2; 8 nucleotides agree with TRBD1. This CDR3 region has 15 residues. Germline CDR1 and CDR2: ENHRY and SYGVKD. The V and J ends lost 0 bases and 6 bases, in that order; junction bases with no gene match: 3. CDR3 sequence reads: CAISESTGEAGELFF. CDR3 DNA: TGTGCCATCAGTGAGTCGACAGGGGAAGCCGGGGAGCTGTTTTTT.

The V gene is TRBV6-4, the J gene TRBJ2-1; 15 nucleotides align to TRBD2. Losses at the gene ends were 4 bases for V and 6 bases for J; bases not matched to a gene: 1. The CDR3 contains 15 residues. Looked up from germline, CDR1 is MRHNA and CDR2 is SNTAGT. In nucleotides, the CDR3 is TGTGCCAGCAGTGGGGGACTAGCGGGAGGCAATGAGCAGTTCTTC. It yields the protein CASSGGLAGGNEQFF.

The chain couples TRBV6-5 to TRBJ2-1; 10 positions match TRBD2. Germline V lookup: CDR1 MNHEY, CDR2 SVGAGI. This CDR3 comprises 15 residues. The J segment lost 6 bases and the V segment lost 4 bases, leaving 6 bases of the junction unmatched. In DNA, the CDR3 is TGTGCCAGCAGTTCGGGACTAGCGAGAGCCAATGAGCAGTTCTTC. Its protein product is CASSSGLARANEQFF.

This sequence joins TRBV24-1 and TRBJ2-5, with D perhaps TRBD1 (7 bases). This CDR3 is 14 amino acids long. Germline V gene sequence: CDR1 KGHDR, CDR2 SFDVKD. Trimming removed 7 bases at V and 5 bases at J, with 16 bases between. CDR3 sequence: CATRSGQAGETQYF. CDR3 sequence (DNA): TGTGCCACCAGGTCTGGACAGGCGGGGGAGACCCAGTACTTC.

This sequence joins TRBV29-1 and TRBJ2-1; tentative D call: TRBD2 (5 bases). The CDR3 is 14 amino acids. Looked up from germline, CDR1 is SQVTM and CDR2 is ANQGSEA. V was shortened by 4 bases and J by 3 bases, with 13 bases between the two germline ends. CDR3 DNA sequence: TGCAGCGTTGCTTATGGACTCAGCTACAATGAGCAGTTCTTC. It is translated as CSVAYGLSYNEQFF.

Worth noting for this clone: This sample includes further DNA sequences coding for the same CDR3. The chain uses TRBV18 and TRBJ2-3; TRBD1 might be the D (6 bases). The CDR3 covers 15 residues. Trimming pared 0 bases from V and 3 bases from J, leaving 10 bases between. Germline-derived CDR1 and CDR2 are KGHSH and LQKENI. CDR3 sequence reads: CASSPPQGRTDTQYF. The CDR3 DNA follows: TGTGCCAGCTCACCACCACAGGGAAGAACAGATACGCAGTATTTT.

The V and J genes are TRBV24-1 and TRBJ1-2; the D is unclear. The CDR3 covers 14 residues. V lost 3 bases, J lost 8 bases, and 15 bases lay in between. Germline V lookup: CDR1 KGHDR, CDR2 SFDVKD. The CDR3 region is CATSDDGRPGGYTF. CDR3 nucleotides: TGTGCCACCAGTGATGATGGACGTCCGGGGGGCTACACCTTC.

V usage is TRBV30 and J usage is TRBJ2-5, with no clear D. The CDR3 has 14 residues. Trimming left V 2 bases short and J 1 base short, with 11 bases between. Germline assignment: CDR1 GTSNPN and CDR2 SVGIG (reference sequence). DNA for the CDR3: TGTGCCTGGAGTCGGTTGGCGGTCCAAGAGACCCAGTACTTC. It yields the protein CAWSRLAVQETQYF.

Only a few counts were recorded for this clone. The chain's CDR3 is CSVEATEGTEAFF. The CDR3 DNA sequence: TGCAGCGTTGAGGCTACAGAGGGCACTGAAGCTTTCTTT. This chain joins TRBV29-1 and TRBJ1-1, with unresolved D. The V gene lost 3 bases and the J gene lost 4 bases, with 12 bases spanning the gap. This CDR3 is 13 amino acids long. Germline loops: CDR1 SQVTM, CDR2 ANQGSEA.

The chain carries TRBV5-4 and TRBJ2-2, with D possibly TRBD2 on 5 matching bases. The germline CDR1 and CDR2 sequences are SGHNT and YYREEE (reference sequence). The length of the CDR3 is 15 residues. The V and J ends lost 6 bases and 0 bases respectively, with 12 bases between them. CDR3 DNA sequence: TGTGCCAGCACCCCAACGGGGACGAACACCGGGGAGCTGTTTTTT. It codes for CASTPTGTNTGELFF.

This chain connects TRBV21-1 to TRBJ2-3; the D call TRBD2 from the table was never checked on the DNA. TRBV21-1 is classified as a pseudogene. This CDR3 contains 14 residues. The CDR3 protein is CASSYSGSTDTQYF. The CDR3, as DNA: TGTGCCAGCAGCTATAGCGGAAGCACAGATACGCAGTATTTT.

The chain recombines TRBV7-3 with TRBJ2-5, with D perhaps TRBD1 (5 bases). V lost 2 bases and J 4 bases, leaving 17 bases between the germline ends. Germline CDR1 is SGHTA and CDR2 is FQGTGA. CDR3 length equals 16 residues. This CDR3 reads CASSLALQGGAETQYF. The CDR3 nucleotides read TGTGCCAGCAGCTTAGCTCTCCAGGGTGGGGCAGAGACCCAGTACTTC.

V gene TRBV6-1 combines with J gene TRBJ2-5; TRBD1 matches 7 bases. V dropped 2 bases and J dropped 5; count of bases not matched to a gene: 2. Germline CDR1 reads MNHNS; CDR2 reads SASEGT. This CDR3 has 13 amino acids. The CDR3 sequence: CASSEWGQETQYF. In DNA, the CDR3 is TGTGCCAGCAGTGAATGGGGACAGGAGACCCAGTACTTC.

V and J are TRBV5-1 and TRBJ2-7; D remains unclear. Germline lookup yields CDR1 SGHRS and CDR2 YFSETQ. This CDR3 is built from 14 residues. The ends were cut back, 4 bases at V and 7 bases at J, with 18 bases in the middle. The CDR3 DNA reads TGCGCCAGCAGCCCCCTGAGCGATGTGGGTGAGCAGTACTTC. Protein sequence: CASSPLSDVGEQYF.

The CDR3 region has the DNA TGTGCCAGCAGACCTAGCGGGTTGAACACCGGGGAGCTGTTTTTT. It is translated as CASRPSGLNTGELFF. V is TRBV6-5 and J is TRBJ2-2, with 8 bases fitting TRBD2. Per germline, CDR1 MNHEY and CDR2 SVGAGI. Trimming took 6 bases from V and 1 from J; bases not matched to a gene: 4. This CDR3 region has 15 residues.

The chain carries TRBV9 and TRBJ2-3, with 9 bases that match TRBD2. The CDR3 totals 15 residues. J gave up 0 bases and V 3 bases, and 2 bases lay outside the gene matches. Germline V CDR1 and CDR2: SGDLS, YYNGEE. CDR3 in DNA: TGTGCCAGCAGCGCTAGCGGGACAAGCACAGATACGCAGTATTTT. Protein sequence: CASSASGTSTDTQYF.

The chain links TRBV6-5 to TRBJ2-5, with 10 positions matching TRBD2. The CDR3 runs 15 residues. Germline values: CDR1 MNHEY, CDR2 SVGAGI. V dropped 5 bases and J dropped 1; count of bases not matched to a gene: 4. The CDR3 coding sequence is TGTGCCAGCAGTCCTGGACTAGCGGTCCAAGAGACCCAGTACTTC. This codes for CASSPGLAVQETQYF.

The chain carries TRBV19 and TRBJ2-6, with D uncertain. The CDR3 consists of 16 residues. Germline V CDR1 and CDR2: LNHDA, SQIVND (reference sequence). Between the trimmed V and J ends, which lost 7 bases and 0 bases, there was a span of 13 bases. CDR3 protein: CASIGSFLSGANVLTF. The CDR3 nucleotides are TGTGCCAGTATTGGGTCGTTTCTCTCTGGGGCCAACGTCCTGACTTTC.

The chain links TRBV6-6 to TRBJ1-4; perhaps TRBD1 as D (6 bases). The CDR3 totals 15 residues. Per the germline V gene, CDR1 is MNHNY and CDR2 is SVGAGI (reference sequence). V dropped 2 bases and J dropped 4 bases, with 11 bases sitting between them. CDR3 sequence (DNA): TGTGCCAGCAGTTACAGGGACATACGTAATGAAAAACTGTTTTTT. It codes for CASSYRDIRNEKLFF.

The table lists this clone with a count of one. The chain uses TRBV7-2 and TRBJ2-3; D might be TRBD1 (6 bases). Germline V lookup: CDR1 SGHTA, CDR2 FQGNSA. The V end was cut by 6 bases, the J end by 5 bases, with 12 bases between. The CDR3 covers 13 residues. The DNA for the CDR3 is TGTGCCAGCAGTCGACAGGAGATAGATACGCAGTATTTT. Translating it yields CASSRQEIDTQYF.

The J gene is TRBJ2-5, the V gene TRBV3-1 (or the pseudogene TRBV3-2), with a tentative D call TRBD2 (7 bases). Germline V gene lookup returns CDR1 LGHDT and CDR2 YNNKEL (reference sequence). V was cut by 1 base and J by 4 bases, with 19 bases left in between. This CDR3 region has 17 residues. CDR3 protein: CASSQVHGLGGGETQYF. In nucleotides, the CDR3 is TGTGCCAGCAGCCAAGTACATGGACTAGGAGGGGGAGAGACCCAGTACTTC.

This clone was counted once. The gene calls are TRBV9 and TRBJ2-2; 13 positions match TRBD2. The trim removed 0 bases at V and 3 bases at J, leaving 5 bases unmatched. This CDR3 has 18 residues. In germline, CDR1 is SGDLS, CDR2 YYNGEE. The CDR3 loop reads CASSVELAGGPDTGELFF. CDR3 in DNA: TGTGCCAGCAGCGTAGAACTAGCGGGAGGGCCCGACACCGGGGAGCTGTTTTTT.

The chain has TRBV7-3 and TRBJ2-1; 11 positions match TRBD2. Per germline, CDR1 SGHTA and CDR2 FQGTGA. This CDR3 comprises 19 residues. The V segment lost 0 bases and the J segment 1 base; nucleotides outside the gene matches: 8. The CDR3 bases are TGTGCCAGCAGCTTAACGGGGGTTGCTAGCGGGAGGTCCTACAATGAGCAGTTCTTC. Translated, it gives CASSLTGVASGRSYNEQFF.

The rearrangement uses TRBV28 and TRBJ2-3; 7 positions agree with TRBD1. This CDR3 region has 12 residues. With V trimmed by 11 bases and J by 4 bases, 6 bases remained unmatched. CDR1 and CDR2 from the germline V gene are MDHEN and SYDVKM. The CDR3 DNA follows: TGTGCCTCTACAGGGGACCCAGATACGCAGTATTTT. As protein: CASTGDPDTQYF.

This clone was observed once. The chain recombines TRBV6-4 with TRBJ1-6, with no clear D. With 2 bases removed from V and 7 bases from J, the gap between germline ends came to 21 bases. The CDR3 contains 18 residues. Germline V lookup: CDR1 MRHNA, CDR2 SNTAGT. The CDR3 protein is CASSDTLGVYASNSPLHF. The CDR3 bases are TGTGCCAGCAGTGACACCCTCGGAGTTTACGCTTCAAATTCACCCCTCCACTTT.

The chain carries TRBV20-1 and TRBJ2-3; no clear D gene. The V end was cut by 3 bases, the J end by 2 bases, with 12 bases between. In germline, CDR1 is DFQATT, CDR2 SNEGSKA (reference sequence). This CDR3 has 14 residues. This CDR3 is CSASPGMNTDTQYF. As DNA, the CDR3 is TGCAGTGCTAGTCCCGGCATGAACACAGATACGCAGTATTTT.

This clone was picked up one time. The chain uses TRBV12-2 and TRBJ2-3; whether TRBD1, the table's D call, matches the DNA was not checked. TRBV12-2 is labeled a pseudogene. CDR3 length: 15 residues. The CDR3: CASRLRGIGTDTQYF. CDR3 nucleotides: TGTGCAAGTCGCCTCAGGGGAATCGGCACAGATACGCAGTATTTT.

This clone was seen only once. The gene calls are TRBV30 and TRBJ2-5, with D perhaps matching TRBD1 (8 bases). V lost 5 bases to trimming and J lost 3 bases, with 13 bases between them. This CDR3 comprises 13 residues. The germline V gene has CDR1 GTSNPN and CDR2 SVGIG (reference sequence). The CDR3 spells CAWGTGGEETQYF. CDR3 DNA sequence: TGTGCCTGGGGCACAGGGGGGGAAGAGACCCAGTACTTC.